This T cell receptor (beta chain) derives from a study of T cells in Graves' hyperthyroidism and ophthalmopathy. Study-wide points: Stable hyperthyroidism was told apart from ophthalmopathy by a model built on 13 V-J features. Most clonotypes expanded in the thyroid (above 0.001) were also present in blood. With a median lead of approximately six months before onset, the model predicted ophthalmopathy.

Amplification of TCR beta CDR3 regions was performed using RNA transcripts as template. HTBI primers were used for first-round RT-PCR of the TCR CDR3. TCRdb passed the multiplex PCR reads through MiXCR, listing each CDR3 protein once. The sample holds hundreds of thousands of distinct CDR3 sequences, 17% seen once. V was clipped by 8 bases and J by 9 bases; unmatched bases: 10. Per the germline V gene, CDR1 is LNHDA and CDR2 is SQIVND (reference sequence). CDR3 size: 13 residues. About this clonotype itself: Its antigen is undetermined.

This sequence joins TRBV19 and TRBJ1-5; 7 positions match TRBD1. This TCR derives from a woman between 18 and 30 years old with Graves' ophthalmopathy. Sequencing input: blood. This chain's CDR3 is CASSQGSEGPQHF. In DNA form, the CDR3 reads TGTGCCAGTTCACAGGGGTCCGAGGGGCCCCAGCATTTT.